This T cell receptor beta chain was found in a study of T cell changes during pregnancy in multiple sclerosis. In germline, CDR1 is MRHNA, CDR2 SNTAGT. This CDR3 spans 15 amino acids. V lost 4 bases and J lost 7; bases outside the gene matches: 4. TCRdb keeps only in-frame clones here, not all; method: immunoSEQ multiplex PCR. The sample contains 90,000 to 120,000 clones, more than 85% of which appear only once. The rearrangement links TRBV6-4 to TRBJ2-1; 13 nucleotides line up with TRBD2. Sequences were derived from peripheral blood, sampled after pregnancy. This clonotype was obtained from a female donor with multiple sclerosis, enrolled in a pregnancy study. The CDR3, as DNA: TGTGCCAGCAGTGCCCGGACTAGCGGGGGTAATGAGCAGTTCTTC. Its protein is CASSARTSGGNEQFF.